The 28 T cell receptor beta chains given below trace back to one sample, sequenced in a study of regulatory T cells in long-lasting Graves disease (dated by TCRdb to about 2021). The library was made by multiplex PCR. Instrument on record: Illumina HiSeq 4000. CDR3 regions were amplified by Arm-PCR with iRepertoire HTBI primers to construct TCR beta libraries. TCRdb applied fastp at Q25 and MiXCR to the public reads, then kept only in-frame beta chains. Records with the same CDR3 protein are collapsed into one entry carrying the most frequent genes and DNA. Counted in this sample were 400,000 to 500,000 distinct CDR3 sequences; 15% of them appeared once. Around 17% of the sample comes from the top ten. The sample's time point label is to be understood as: newly diagnosed GD, antithyroid drugs for less than 3 months. For both TCR sequencing and RNA sequencing, RNA was extracted from PBMCs using TRIzol.

These data are also associated with another study on T cells in Graves' hyperthyroidism and ophthalmopathy.

Specimen: peripheral blood mononuclear cells (PBMCs), collected at new diagnosis, from a patient treated with antithyroid drugs. The receptor set was obtained from a woman in her 30s with Graves disease. Donor details come from another sample of the same person, matched by shared clones.

This clonotype was counted ten times or more. The chain employs TRBV20-1 and TRBJ1-6, with 7 bases lining up with TRBD1. The CDR3 extends over 20 amino acids. CDR1 is DFQATT and CDR2 is SNEGSKA in the germline V gene (reference sequence). V trimming: 1 base; J trimming: 7 bases; junction bases outside the gene matches: 22. The CDR3 DNA is TGCAGTGCTAGAGGTCCTCCCGCGCCGAACCGGGACAGTTGGAATTCACCCCTCCACTTT. Protein sequence: CSARGPPAPNRDSWNSPLHF.

This clonotype has ten or more counts. This sequence joins TRBV20-1 and TRBJ2-1; 9 bases line up with TRBD2. The V and J ends lost 6 bases and 9 bases, in that order; junction bases with no gene match: 6. The CDR3 covers 12 residues. The V gene's germline CDR1 is DFQATT and CDR2 SNEGSKA (reference sequence). DNA for the CDR3: TGCAGTGCAATAGCGGGAGCCGGTGAGCAGTTCTTC. Its protein is CSAIAGAGEQFF.

The chain recombines TRBV30 with TRBJ1-1; possibly TRBD1 for D (6 bases). CDR3 size: 18 residues. The V and J ends lost 0 bases and 11 bases respectively, with 31 bases between them. CDR1 and CDR2 (germline): GTSNPN, SVGIG (reference sequence). The CDR3 spells CAWSVPAGQFRSPLGAFF. DNA of the CDR3: TGTGCCTGGAGTGTACCGGCCGGACAGTTCCGTTCTCCCCTTGGGGCTTTCTTT.

This clonotype was observed a handful of times. The chain carries TRBV5-1 and TRBJ1-1; D is unclear. Germline CDR1 and CDR2: SGHRS and YFSETQ. The CDR3 loop spans 14 amino acids. Trimming took 0 bases from V and 4 from J, leaving 10 bases between them. The CDR3 DNA is TGCGCCAGCAGCTTGGATGGGTTTGGCACTGAAGCTTTCTTT. It translates to CASSLDGFGTEAFF. The full variable domain, in which reference TRBV5-1 and TRBJ1-1 provide the parts outside the CDR3, is KAGVTQTPRYLIKTRGQQVTLSCSPISGHRSVSWYQQTPGQGLQFLFEYFSETQRNKGNFPGRFSGRQFSNSRSEMNVSTLELGDSALYLCASSLDGFGTEAFFGQGTRLTVV.

This clonotype was seen repeatedly, ten times or more. The rearrangement joins TRBV20-1 to TRBJ1-5, with D maybe TRBD1 (6 bases). Germline V lookup: CDR1 DFQATT, CDR2 SNEGSKA (reference sequence). There are 15 residues in the CDR3. Trimming cost V 0 bases and J 6 bases, with 15 bases left between them. The CDR3 DNA reads as TGCAGTGCTAGAGATTCGGGGTTAGGGGGTCAGCCCCAGCATTTT. This encodes CSARDSGLGGQPQHF.

In this sample, this clonotype turned up a few times. CDR3 in amino acids: CASSQAQIGRSTDTQYF. CDR3 in DNA: TGCGCCAGCAGCCAAGCACAAATAGGACGGAGCACAGATACGCAGTATTTT. J is TRBJ2-3 and V is TRBV4-1; D remains ambiguous. Germline V gene lookup returns CDR1 MGHRA and CDR2 YSYEKL. Trimming took off 1 base at V and 0 bases at J, with 14 bases between the two ends. The CDR3 runs 17 residues.

This clonotype was detected only a few times. The V gene is TRBV3-1, the J gene TRBJ2-1; weak D call: TRBD1 (8 bases). The CDR3 has 14 amino acids. V lost 1 base and J lost 12, with 16 bases in between. CDR1 is LGHDT, CDR2 YNNKEL, per germline (reference sequence). The CDR3 reads CASSQGQTGEGQFF. DNA for the CDR3: TGTGCCAGCAGCCAAGGACAGACAGGGGAGGGGCAGTTCTTC.

This clonotype was seen at least ten times. This rearrangement joins TRBV20-1 to TRBJ2-1, with 8 nucleotides matching TRBD2. V was pared by 3 bases and J by 2 bases, with 9 bases of the junction left unmatched. This CDR3 contains 16 residues. The germline gives CDR1 DFQATT, CDR2 SNEGSKA (reference sequence). CDR3 DNA: TGCAGTGCTAGTTATACAGCGGGAGCCCCCTACAATGAGCAGTTCTTC. Translating gives CSASYTAGAPYNEQFF.

In the case of this clonotype: At one boundary the junction diverges from the germline segment, which might be a read error. This chain's CDR3 is CASSYSGTSGSEQYF. In DNA, the CDR3 is TGTGCCAGCAGTTACTCTGGGACTAGTGGAAGCGAGCAGTACTTC. This sequence joins TRBV6-4 and TRBJ2-7; the match to TRBD2 covers 8 bases. The CDR3 totals 15 residues. Germline V CDR1 and CDR2: MRHNA, SNTAGT.

This clonotype was counted between two and nine times. The V gene is TRBV11-2, the J gene TRBJ2-1; TRBD2 agrees at 10 bases. Germline assignment: CDR1 SGHAT and CDR2 FQNNGV. This CDR3 has 14 residues. The trim removed 8 bases at V and 4 bases at J, leaving 5 bases unmatched. Here the CDR3 reads CASCRTSGYNEQFF. The CDR3 coding sequence is TGTGCCAGCTGCAGGACTAGCGGATACAATGAGCAGTTCTTC.

With respect to this clonotype: A clone one base away is much larger, so this may be a read error. The V gene is TRBV11-2, the J gene TRBJ2-3; TRBD2 aligns across 14 bases. This CDR3 region has 16 residues. Germline V gene sequence: CDR1 SGHAT, CDR2 FQNNGV. The CDR3, as DNA: TGTGTCAGCAGCTCCAGACTAGCGGGAGGGCGAGATACGCAGTATTTT. Its protein product is CVSSSRLAGGRDTQYF.

V and J are TRBV29-1 and TRBJ2-5; 10 nucleotides line up with TRBD2. In germline, CDR1 is SQVTM, CDR2 ANQGSEA. CDR3 length equals 13 residues. Trimming at V came to 8 bases and at J to 4 bases, leaving 7 bases not matched to a gene. CDR3 loop: CSTDSGRRETQYF. CDR3 DNA sequence: TGCAGCACGGATAGCGGGAGGAGAGAGACCCAGTACTTC.

This clonotype was seen ten or more times. V gene TRBV18 combines with J gene TRBJ2-5; D is ambiguous. The CDR3 is made up of 11 amino acids. Between the trimmed V and J ends, which lost 8 bases and 3 bases, there was a span of 7 bases. In germline, CDR1 is KGHSH, CDR2 LQKENI. The CDR3 DNA follows: TGTGCCAGCAGCCCTAAAGAGACCCAGTACTTC. Protein product: CASSPKETQYF.

In this sample, this clonotype turned up many times. The chain combines TRBV12-3 or TRBV12-4 with TRBJ2-7; a weak D match, TRBD1 (6 bases). This CDR3 region has 14 residues. Trimming removed 5 bases at V and 4 bases at J, with 15 bases between. Here the CDR3 reads CASSPTGGGYEQYF. CDR3 in DNA: TGTGCCAGCAGTCCGACAGGAGGAGGTTACGAGCAGTACTTC.

This clonotype was seen repeatedly, ten times or more. This chain's CDR3 is CSVVGPRGTDTQYF. The CDR3 bases are TGCAGCGTTGTAGGACCCCGGGGGACAGATACGCAGTATTTT. The V gene is TRBV29-1, the J gene TRBJ2-3; a possible D gene is TRBD2 (6 bases). The germline V gene encodes CDR1 SQVTM and CDR2 ANQGSEA. Trimming removed 4 bases at V and 3 bases at J, with 14 bases between. CDR3 length: 14 residues.

The chain recombines TRBV11-2 with TRBJ2-7; 9 bases are shared with TRBD2. This CDR3 has 15 amino acids. V lost 0 bases to trimming and J lost 3 bases; unmatched junction nucleotides: 3. In germline, CDR1 is SGHAT, CDR2 FQNNGV. The CDR3 DNA is TGTGCCAGCAGCTTAGATGCTAGCGGGAACTACGAGCAGTACTTC. Translating gives CASSLDASGNYEQYF.

Remarks on this clonotype: The junction departs from the called germline gene at one end, perhaps through a read error. This rearrangement joins TRBV20-1 to TRBJ2-5, with D possibly matching TRBD2 (6 bases). Germline V gene lookup returns CDR1 DFQATT and CDR2 SNEGSKA (reference sequence). This CDR3 has 15 residues. CDR3 sequence (DNA): TGCAGTGCTAGGGACCCCCTAGCGTTAGAAGAGGCCCAGTACTTC. Translated: CSARDPLALEEAQYF.

This clonotype was detected ten times or more. The V and J genes are TRBV27 and TRBJ2-5; the D gene is possibly TRBD2 (6 bases). Germline-derived CDR1 and CDR2 are MNHEY and SMNVEV (reference sequence). The V and J ends lost 7 bases and 3 bases respectively, with 18 bases between them. This CDR3 comprises 15 residues. The CDR3 DNA sequence: TGTGCCAGCACCCAGTCTCTAGCGTCCGAAGAGACCCAGTACTTC. Its protein product is CASTQSLASEETQYF.

This clonotype was counted at least ten times. The CDR3 DNA is TGTGCCAGCAGCCGGGGGTTCGGGAAGCTCTACAATGAGCAGTTCTTC. Encoded protein: CASSRGFGKLYNEQFF. The chain recombines TRBV28 with TRBJ2-1, with D perhaps TRBD2 (6 bases). The ends were cut back, 6 bases at V and 3 bases at J, with 18 bases in the middle. CDR1 and CDR2 from the germline V gene are MDHEN and SYDVKM. The CDR3 is 16 amino acids.

There are a few counts of this clonotype. The chain combines TRBV11-2 with TRBJ2-1, with 12 positions matching TRBD2. Trimming at V came to 0 bases and at J to 2 bases, leaving 8 bases not matched to a gene. Germline V gene lookup returns CDR1 SGHAT and CDR2 FQNNGV. The length of the CDR3 is 19 residues. The CDR3 reads CASSLEIRLAGVAYNEQFF. The CDR3 coding sequence is TGTGCCAGCAGCTTAGAGATCAGACTAGCGGGGGTAGCCTACAATGAGCAGTTCTTC.

This clonotype was seen at least ten times. The V call is TRBV7-3, the J call TRBJ2-3, with D perhaps given as TRBD1 or TRBD2 (5 bases each). CDR3 length: 14 residues. Trimming pared 5 bases from V and 0 bases from J, leaving 9 bases between. Germline CDR1 and CDR2: SGHTA and FQGTGA. This chain's CDR3 is CASSHRDSTDTQYF. The CDR3 DNA reads TGTGCCAGCAGCCACCGGGACAGCACAGATACGCAGTATTTT.

CDR3 protein: CASSTSTGANVLTF. The CDR3 DNA follows: TGTGCCAGCAGCACAAGCACTGGGGCCAACGTCCTGACTTTC. The rearrangement uses TRBV6-1 and TRBJ2-6; D gene uncertain. Germline CDR1 is MNHNS and CDR2 is SASEGT. The V end lost 6 bases, the J end lost 2 bases, and 8 bases lay between the germline ends. This CDR3 has 14 amino acids.

This clonotype was recorded at least ten times. The CDR3, as DNA: TGTGCCAGCAGCTTAGAGGCAGCTTTGGCCTATGGCTACACCTTC. Residues: CASSLEAALAYGYTF. The chain uses TRBV11-2 and TRBJ1-2, with D unresolved. The CDR3 has 15 residues. The ends were cut back, 0 bases at V and 4 bases at J, with 12 bases in the middle. Germline CDR1 SGHAT, CDR2 FQNNGV.

This clonotype was detected ten times or more. V usage is TRBV20-1 and J usage is TRBJ2-4, with 8 bases lining up with TRBD1. Losses at the gene ends were 3 bases for V and 5 bases for J; bases not matched to a gene: 0. The CDR3 totals 12 residues. Germline V gives CDR1 DFQATT, CDR2 SNEGSKA (reference sequence). The CDR3 protein is CSASRGQNIQYF. The CDR3 nucleotides are TGCAGTGCTAGCAGGGGGCAAAACATTCAGTACTTC.

This clonotype occurred a few times. The chain is built from TRBV9 and TRBJ2-7; 11 bases line up with TRBD2. CDR1 and CDR2 from the germline V gene are SGDLS and YYNGEE. There are 14 residues in the CDR3. Unmatched junction bases numbered 1, after V lost 2 bases and J lost 3 bases. CDR3 bases: TGTGCCAGCAGCGTTAGCGGGAGGGGCTACGAGCAGTACTTC. It codes for CASSVSGRGYEQYF.

This clonotype was seen only a few times. Since no conserved phenylalanine or tryptophan closes the CDR3, a read error is the likely cause. The chain links TRBV30 to TRBJ1-1; D is undetermined. This CDR3 region has 15 residues. Germline lookup yields CDR1 GTSNPN and CDR2 SVGIG (reference sequence). With 4 bases removed from V and 1 base from J, the gap between germline ends came to 16 bases. CDR3 DNA sequence: TGTGCCTGGAAACGAGTCAGAGGATCGAACACTGAAGCTTTCCTT. It specifies CAWKRVRGSNTEAFL.

The CDR3 sequence: CASSQLGAGRGQYF. DNA of the CDR3: TGTGCCAGCAGCCAACTTGGGGCGGGTCGGGGGCAGTACTTC. V usage is TRBV11-2 and J usage is TRBJ2-7; D may correspond to TRBD1 or TRBD2 (5 bases each). Trimming pared 5 bases from V and 9 bases from J, leaving 20 bases between. Germline lookup yields CDR1 SGHAT and CDR2 FQNNGV. The CDR3 is 14 residues long.

This clonotype was found a few times. The V gene is TRBV5-1, the J gene TRBJ2-6; 9 nucleotides match TRBD2. CDR1 and CDR2 from the germline V gene are SGHRS and YFSETQ. The CDR3 runs 19 residues. The ends lost 1 base at V and 0 bases at J; junction bases unmatched: 8. Here the CDR3 DNA reads TGCGCCAGCAGCTTGCTCGGCCTAGCGGGGCGCTCTGGGGCCAACGTCCTGACTTTC. It specifies CASSLLGLAGRSGANVLTF.